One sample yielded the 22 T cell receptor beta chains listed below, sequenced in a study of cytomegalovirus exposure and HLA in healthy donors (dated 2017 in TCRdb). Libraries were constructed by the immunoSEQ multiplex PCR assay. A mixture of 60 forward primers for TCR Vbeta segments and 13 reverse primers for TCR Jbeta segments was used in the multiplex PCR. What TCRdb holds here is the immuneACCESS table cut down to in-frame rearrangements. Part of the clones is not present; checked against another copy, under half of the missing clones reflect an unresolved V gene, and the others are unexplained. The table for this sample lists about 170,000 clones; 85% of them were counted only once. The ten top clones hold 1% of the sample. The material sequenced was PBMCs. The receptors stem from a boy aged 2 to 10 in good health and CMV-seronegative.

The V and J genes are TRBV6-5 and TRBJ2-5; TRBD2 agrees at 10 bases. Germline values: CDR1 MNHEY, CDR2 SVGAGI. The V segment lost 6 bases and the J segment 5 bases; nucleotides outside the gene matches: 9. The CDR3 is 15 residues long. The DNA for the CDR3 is TGTGCCAGCAGCCCCACCCTAGCGGGAGTTGAGACCCAGTACTTC. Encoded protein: CASSPTLAGVETQYF.

CDR3 sequence reads: CASSIPWGDRVSGANVLTF. The CDR3 region has the DNA TGTGCCAGTAGTATACCCTGGGGGGACAGGGTCTCTGGGGCCAACGTCCTGACTTTC. This chain uses TRBV19 with TRBJ2-6, with TRBD1 matching over 9 bases. The CDR3 length is 19 residues. The V and J ends lost 2 bases and 0 bases, in that order; junction bases with no gene match: 8. Germline V gene data show CDR1 as LNHDA and CDR2 as SQIVND (reference sequence). Together with reference TRBV19 and TRBJ2-6, the CDR3 gives the full variable domain: DGGITQSPKYLFRKEGQNVTLSCEQNLNHDAMYWYRQDPGQGLRLIYYSQIVNDFQKGDIAEGYSVSREKKESFPLTVTSAQKNPTAFYLCASSIPWGDRVSGANVLTFGAGSRLTVL.

The CDR3, as DNA: TGTGCCAGCTCACATGAGGACAGTGCTAATGAAAAACTGTTTTTT. This codes for CASSHEDSANEKLFF. The chain links TRBV18 to TRBJ1-4, with D tentatively TRBD1 (6 bases). V was cut by 4 bases and J by 3 bases, with 12 bases left in between. From germline, CDR1 is KGHSH and CDR2 LQKENI. This CDR3 is built from 15 residues. Together with reference TRBV18 and TRBJ1-4, the CDR3 gives the full variable domain: NAGVMQNPRHLVRRRGQEARLRCSPMKGHSHVYWYRQLPEEGLKFMVYLQKENIIDESGMPKERFSAEFPKEGPSILRIQQVVRGDSAAYFCASSHEDSANEKLFFGSGTQLSVL.

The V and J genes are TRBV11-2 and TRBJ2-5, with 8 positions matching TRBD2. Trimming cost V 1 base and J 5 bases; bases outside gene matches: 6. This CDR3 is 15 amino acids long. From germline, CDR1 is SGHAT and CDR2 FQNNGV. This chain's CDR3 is CASSLGGSGGETQYF. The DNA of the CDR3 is TGTGCCAGCAGCTTAGGGGGTTCGGGGGGGGAGACCCAGTACTTC.

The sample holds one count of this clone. The CDR3 region is CASRNGGAYEQYF. The CDR3 DNA follows: TGTGCCAGCAGAAACGGGGGAGCCTACGAGCAGTACTTC. The chain is built from TRBV28 and TRBJ2-7, with D maybe TRBD2 (6 bases). Germline V gene sequence: CDR1 MDHEN, CDR2 SYDVKM. Trimming shortened V by 6 bases and J by 2 bases, and 11 bases separated the two germline ends. CDR3 length: 13 residues.

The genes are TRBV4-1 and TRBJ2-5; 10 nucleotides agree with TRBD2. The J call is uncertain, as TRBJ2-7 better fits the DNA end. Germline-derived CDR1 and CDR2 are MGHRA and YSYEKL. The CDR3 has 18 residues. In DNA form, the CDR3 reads TGCGCCAGCAGCCAAGATACGGCTAGCGGGAGCCCGTGGTACGAGCAGTACTTC. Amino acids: CASSQDTASGSPWYEQYF.

CDR3: CASSLSRGQNTQYF. The CDR3 bases are TGTGCCAGCAGTTTATCGAGGGGACAGAATACGCAGTATTTT. V and J are TRBV27 and TRBJ2-3, with 7 bases aligning to TRBD1. Trimming took 0 bases from V and 7 from J; bases not matched to a gene: 4. The CDR3 runs 14 residues. Germline assignment: CDR1 MNHEY and CDR2 SMNVEV (reference sequence).

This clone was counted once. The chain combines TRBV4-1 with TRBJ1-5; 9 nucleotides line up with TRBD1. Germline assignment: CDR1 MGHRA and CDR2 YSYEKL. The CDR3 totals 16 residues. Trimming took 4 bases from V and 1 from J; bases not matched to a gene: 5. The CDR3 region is CASSRNRGQSNQPQHF. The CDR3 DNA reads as TGCGCCAGCAGCCGGAACAGGGGGCAGAGCAATCAGCCCCAGCATTTT.

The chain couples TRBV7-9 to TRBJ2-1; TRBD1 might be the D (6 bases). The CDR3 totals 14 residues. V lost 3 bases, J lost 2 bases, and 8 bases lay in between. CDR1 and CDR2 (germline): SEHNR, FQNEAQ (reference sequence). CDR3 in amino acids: CASSFGTTYNEQFF. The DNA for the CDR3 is TGTGCCAGCAGCTTCGGGACAACCTACAATGAGCAGTTCTTC.

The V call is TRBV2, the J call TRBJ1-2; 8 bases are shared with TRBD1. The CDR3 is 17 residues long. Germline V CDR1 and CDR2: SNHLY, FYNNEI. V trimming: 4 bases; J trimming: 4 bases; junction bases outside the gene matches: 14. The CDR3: CASSGDRGLLGTYGYTF. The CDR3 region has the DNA TGTGCCAGCAGTGGCGACAGGGGCCTACTGGGGACCTATGGCTACACCTTC.

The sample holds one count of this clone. The CDR3 nucleotides read TGTGCCAGCAGTTTAGACAGGGTGGGGAACACTGAAGCTTTCTTT. Its protein is CASSLDRVGNTEAFF. V is TRBV27 and J is TRBJ1-1; 7 bases line up with TRBD1. Trimming took 2 bases from V and 1 from J; bases not matched to a gene: 4. CDR3 length: 15 residues. CDR1 is MNHEY, CDR2 SMNVEV, per germline (reference sequence).

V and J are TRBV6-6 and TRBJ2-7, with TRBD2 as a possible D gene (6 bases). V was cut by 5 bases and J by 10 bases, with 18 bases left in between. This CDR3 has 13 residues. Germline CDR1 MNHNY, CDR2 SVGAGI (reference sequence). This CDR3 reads CASSNGGGTYQYV. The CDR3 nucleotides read TGTGCCAGCAGTAACGGGGGTGGTACATACCAGTACGTC.

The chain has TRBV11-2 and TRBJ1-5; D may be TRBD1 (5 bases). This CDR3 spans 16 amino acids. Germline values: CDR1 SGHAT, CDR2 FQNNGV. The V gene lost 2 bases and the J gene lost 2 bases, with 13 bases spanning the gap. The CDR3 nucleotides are TGTGCCAGCAGCTTATCCACCCCGGGGGGCAATCAGCCCCAGCATTTT. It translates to CASSLSTPGGNQPQHF. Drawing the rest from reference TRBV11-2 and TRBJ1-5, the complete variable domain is EAGVAQSPRYKIIEKRQSVAFWCNPISGHATLYWYQQILGQGPKLLIQFQNNGVVDDSQLPKDRFSAERLKGVDSTLKIQPAKLEDSAVYLCASSLSTPGGNQPQHFGDGTRLSIL.

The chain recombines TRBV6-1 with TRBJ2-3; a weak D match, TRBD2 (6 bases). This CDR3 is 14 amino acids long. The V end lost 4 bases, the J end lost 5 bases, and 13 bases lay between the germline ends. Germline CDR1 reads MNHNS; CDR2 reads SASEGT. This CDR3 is CASSAGGKLDTQYF. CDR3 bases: TGTGCCAGCAGTGCAGGAGGGAAATTAGATACGCAGTATTTT.

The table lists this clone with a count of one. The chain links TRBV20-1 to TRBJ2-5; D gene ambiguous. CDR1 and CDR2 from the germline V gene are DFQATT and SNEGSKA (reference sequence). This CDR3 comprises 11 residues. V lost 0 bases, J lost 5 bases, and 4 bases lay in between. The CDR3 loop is CSARDEETQYF. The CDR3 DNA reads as TGCAGTGCTAGAGATGAGGAGACCCAGTACTTC.

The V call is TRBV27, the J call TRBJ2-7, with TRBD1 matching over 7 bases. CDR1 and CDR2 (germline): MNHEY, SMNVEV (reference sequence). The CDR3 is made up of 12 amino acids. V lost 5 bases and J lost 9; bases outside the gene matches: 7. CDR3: CASSPSDRPQYV. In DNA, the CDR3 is TGTGCCAGCAGTCCGTCGGACAGGCCGCAGTACGTC.

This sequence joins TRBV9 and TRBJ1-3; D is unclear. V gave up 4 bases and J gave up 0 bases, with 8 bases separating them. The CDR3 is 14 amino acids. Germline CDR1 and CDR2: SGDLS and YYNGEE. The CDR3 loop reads CASSPTCSGNTIYF. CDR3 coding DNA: TGTGCCAGCAGCCCTACGTGCTCTGGAAACACCATATATTTT.

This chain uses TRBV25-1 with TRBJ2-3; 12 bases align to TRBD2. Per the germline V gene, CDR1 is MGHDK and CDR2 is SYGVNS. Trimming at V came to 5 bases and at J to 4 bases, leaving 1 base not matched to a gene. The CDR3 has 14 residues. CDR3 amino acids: CASSTSGGPDTQYF. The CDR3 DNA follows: TGTGCCAGCAGTACTAGCGGGGGGCCAGATACGCAGTATTTT.

The CDR3 bases are TGTGCCAGCAGCCCCTCTATCGCCAGGACAGGGGGCCGGAAGACCCAGTACTTC. As protein: CASSPSIARTGGRKTQYF. V and J are TRBV11-2 and TRBJ2-5; TRBD1 matches at 11 bases. V lost 5 bases, J lost 6 bases, and 17 bases stayed unmatched. The V gene's germline CDR1 is SGHAT and CDR2 FQNNGV. CDR3 size: 18 residues. The variable domain in full, completed from reference TRBV11-2 and TRBJ2-5, reads EAGVAQSPRYKIIEKRQSVAFWCNPISGHATLYWYQQILGQGPKLLIQFQNNGVVDDSQLPKDRFSAERLKGVDSTLKIQPAKLEDSAVYLCASSPSIARTGGRKTQYFGPGTRLLVL.

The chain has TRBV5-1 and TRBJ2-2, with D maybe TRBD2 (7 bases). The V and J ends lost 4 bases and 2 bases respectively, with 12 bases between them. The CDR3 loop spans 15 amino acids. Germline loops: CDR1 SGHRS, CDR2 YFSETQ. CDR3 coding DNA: TGCGCCAGCAGCGGAGGGGGGGCTAACACCGGGGAGCTGTTTTTT. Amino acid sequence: CASSGGGANTGELFF.

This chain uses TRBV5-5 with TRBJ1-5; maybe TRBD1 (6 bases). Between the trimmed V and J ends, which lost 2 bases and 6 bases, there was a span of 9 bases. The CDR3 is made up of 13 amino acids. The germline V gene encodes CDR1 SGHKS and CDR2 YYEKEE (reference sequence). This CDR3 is CASSLQGFQPQHF. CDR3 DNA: TGTGCCAGCAGCTTACAGGGTTTTCAGCCCCAGCATTTT.

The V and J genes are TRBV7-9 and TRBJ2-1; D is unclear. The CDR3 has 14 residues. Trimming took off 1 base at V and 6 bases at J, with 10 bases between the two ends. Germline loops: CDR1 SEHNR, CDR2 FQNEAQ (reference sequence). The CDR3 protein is CASSLDYGLNEQFF. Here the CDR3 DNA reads TGTGCCAGCAGCTTAGATTATGGCCTCAATGAGCAGTTCTTC.